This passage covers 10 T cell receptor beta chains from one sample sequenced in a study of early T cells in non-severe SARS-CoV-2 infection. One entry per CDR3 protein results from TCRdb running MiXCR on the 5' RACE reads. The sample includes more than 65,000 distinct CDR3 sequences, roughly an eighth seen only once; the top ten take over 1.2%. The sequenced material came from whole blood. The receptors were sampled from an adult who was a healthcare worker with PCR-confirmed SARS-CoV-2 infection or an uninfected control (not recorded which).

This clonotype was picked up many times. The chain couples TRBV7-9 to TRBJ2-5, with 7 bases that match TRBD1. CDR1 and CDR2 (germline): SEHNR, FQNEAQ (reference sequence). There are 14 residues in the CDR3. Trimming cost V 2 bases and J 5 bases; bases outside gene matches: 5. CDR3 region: CASSLRGRGETQYF. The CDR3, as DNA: TGTGCCAGCAGCTTAAGGGGGCGCGGGGAGACCCAGTACTTC.

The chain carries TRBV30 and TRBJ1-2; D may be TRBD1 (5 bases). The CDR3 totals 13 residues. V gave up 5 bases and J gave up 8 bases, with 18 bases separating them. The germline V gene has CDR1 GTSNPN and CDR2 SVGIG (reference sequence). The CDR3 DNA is TGTGCCTGGGGGCCGGGACCCGGAGGAGGCTACACCTTC. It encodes CAWGPGPGGGYTF.

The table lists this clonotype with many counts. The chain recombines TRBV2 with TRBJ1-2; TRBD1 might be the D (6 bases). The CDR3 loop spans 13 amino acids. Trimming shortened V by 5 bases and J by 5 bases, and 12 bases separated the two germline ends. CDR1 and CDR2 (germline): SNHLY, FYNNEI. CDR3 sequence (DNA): TGTGCCAGCAGTCGGACAGAGCAATATGGCTACACCTTC. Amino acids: CASSRTEQYGYTF. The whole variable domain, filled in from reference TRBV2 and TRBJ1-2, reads EPEVTQTPSHQVTQMGQEVILRCVPISNHLYFYWYRQILGQKVEFLVSFYNNEISEKSEIFDDQFSVERPDGSNFTLKIRSTKLEDSAMYFCASSRTEQYGYTFGSGTRLTVV.

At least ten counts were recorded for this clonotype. This CDR3 is CASRPDRGQVGELFF. The DNA of the CDR3 is TGTGCCAGCAGACCCGACAGGGGGCAGGTCGGGGAGCTGTTTTTT. This chain joins TRBV6-1 and TRBJ2-2, with 10 positions matching TRBD1. This CDR3 contains 15 residues. V lost 6 bases, J lost 7 bases, and 8 bases stayed unmatched. Looked up from germline, CDR1 is MNHNS and CDR2 is SASEGT.

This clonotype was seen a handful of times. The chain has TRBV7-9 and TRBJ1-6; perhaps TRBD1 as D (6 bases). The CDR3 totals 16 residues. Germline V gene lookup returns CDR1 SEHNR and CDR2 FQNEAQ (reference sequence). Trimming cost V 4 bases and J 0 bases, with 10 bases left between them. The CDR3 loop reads CASSSDRLSYNSPLHF. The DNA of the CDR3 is TGTGCCAGCAGCTCAGACAGGCTCTCCTATAATTCACCCCTCCACTTT.

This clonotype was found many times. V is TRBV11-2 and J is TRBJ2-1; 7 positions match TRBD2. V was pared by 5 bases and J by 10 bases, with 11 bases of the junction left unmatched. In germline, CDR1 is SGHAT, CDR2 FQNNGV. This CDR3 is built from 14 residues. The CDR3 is CASSPLPGTKEQFF. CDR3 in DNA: TGTGCCAGCAGCCCATTACCGGGGACTAAAGAGCAGTTCTTC.

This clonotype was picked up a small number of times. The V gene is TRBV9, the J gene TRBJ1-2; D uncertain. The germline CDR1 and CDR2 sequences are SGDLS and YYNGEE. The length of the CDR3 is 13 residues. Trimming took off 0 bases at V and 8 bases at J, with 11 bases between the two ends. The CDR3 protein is CASSVGVRNGYTF. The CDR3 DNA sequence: TGTGCCAGCAGCGTAGGGGTGCGGAACGGCTACACCTTC.

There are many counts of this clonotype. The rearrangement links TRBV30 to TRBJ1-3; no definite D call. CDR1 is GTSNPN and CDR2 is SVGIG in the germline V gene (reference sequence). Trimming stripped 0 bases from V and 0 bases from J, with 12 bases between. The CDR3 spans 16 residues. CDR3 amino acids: CAWSVPSPISGNTIYF. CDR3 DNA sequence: TGTGCCTGGAGTGTACCTTCTCCGATCTCTGGAAACACCATATATTTT. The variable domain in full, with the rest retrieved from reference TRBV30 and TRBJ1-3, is SQTIHQWPATLVQPVGSPLSLECTVEGTSNPNLYWYRQAAGRGLQLLFYSVGIGQISSEVPQNLSASRPQDRQFILSSKKLLLSDSGFYLCAWSVPSPISGNTIYFGEGSWLTVV.

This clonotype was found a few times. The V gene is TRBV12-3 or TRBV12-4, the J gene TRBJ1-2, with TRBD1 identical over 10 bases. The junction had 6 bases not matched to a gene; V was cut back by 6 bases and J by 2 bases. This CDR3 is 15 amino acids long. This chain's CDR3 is CASRPRGQGNYGYTF. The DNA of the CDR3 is TGTGCCAGCAGACCCCGGGGACAGGGGAACTATGGCTACACCTTC.

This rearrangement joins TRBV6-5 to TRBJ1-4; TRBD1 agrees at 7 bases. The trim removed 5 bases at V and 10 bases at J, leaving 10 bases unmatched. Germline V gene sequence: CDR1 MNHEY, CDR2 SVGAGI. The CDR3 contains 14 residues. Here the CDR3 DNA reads TGTGCCAGCAGTCCTAGAACAGGGGCTGGAAAACTGTTTTTT. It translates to CASSPRTGAGKLFF.